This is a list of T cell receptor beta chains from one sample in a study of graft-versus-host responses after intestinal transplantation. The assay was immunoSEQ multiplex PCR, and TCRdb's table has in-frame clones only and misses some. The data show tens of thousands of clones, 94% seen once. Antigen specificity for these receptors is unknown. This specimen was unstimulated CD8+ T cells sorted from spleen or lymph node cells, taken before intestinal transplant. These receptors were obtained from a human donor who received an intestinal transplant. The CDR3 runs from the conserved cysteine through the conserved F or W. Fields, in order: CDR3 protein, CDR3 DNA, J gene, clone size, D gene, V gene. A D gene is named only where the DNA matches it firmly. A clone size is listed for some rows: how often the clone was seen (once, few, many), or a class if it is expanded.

CASTLDPTGRQFF	TGTGCCAGCACCTTGGACCCGACAGGGCGGCAGTTCTTC	TRBJ2-1	-	TRBD1	TRBV27
CASSLEGDRGNHEQYF	TGTGCCAGCAGCTTAGAGGGGGACAGGGGCAACCACGAGCAGTACTTC	TRBJ2-7	-	TRBD1	TRBV7-9
CASSQGEETQYF	TGCGCCAGCAGCCAAGGGGAAGAGACCCAGTACTTC	TRBJ2-5	-	-	TRBV4-1
CASSIKSGTSGRWGNEQYF	TGTGCCAGCAGCATTAAATCTGGGACTAGCGGGAGGTGGGGTAACGAGCAGTACTTC	TRBJ2-7	-	-	TRBV21-1
CASSLGGQGVQETQYF	TGTGCCAGCAGTTTAGGGGGACAGGGGGTACAAGAGACCCAGTACTTC	TRBJ2-5	-	TRBD1	TRBV28
CASSARPPGLVLYNEQFF	TGTGCCAGCAGTGCCAGACCTCCGGGACTAGTTTTATACAATGAGCAGTTCTTC	TRBJ2-1	-	TRBD2	TRBV6-1
CASSLTSGRGNTQYF	TGTGCCAGCAGCTTGACTAGCGGGAGGGGAAATACGCAGTATTTT	TRBJ2-3	-	TRBD2	TRBV11-2
CASGTGGGTEAFF	TGTGCCAGCGGGACAGGGGGTGGCACTGAAGCTTTCTTT	TRBJ1-1	-	TRBD1	TRBV11-2
CSDHTGVYGYTF	TGCAGCGACCATACAGGGGTATATGGCTACACCTTC	TRBJ1-2	-	TRBD1	TRBV29-1
CASSLGTGLNGYTF	TGTGCCAGCAGTTTAGGGACAGGACTCAACGGCTACACCTTC	TRBJ1-2	-	TRBD1	TRBV27
CASRRTGVANIQYF	TGCGCCAGCAGAAGGACAGGGGTAGCAAACATTCAGTACTTC	TRBJ2-4	-	TRBD1	TRBV10-2
CASSLYQGGQNEAFF	TGCGCCAGCAGCTTATACCAGGGAGGTCAAAATGAAGCTTTCTTT	TRBJ1-1	-	-	TRBV5-1
CASSLQGGGGYTF	TGTGCCAGCAGCTTACAGGGAGGAGGTGGCTACACCTTC	TRBJ1-2	-	-	TRBV7-6
CASSLGRTSLNTEAFF	TGCGCCAGCAGCTTGGGCCGGACGTCTTTGAACACTGAAGCTTTCTTT	TRBJ1-1	-	-	TRBV5-1
CASTTGGLEAFF	TGTGCCAGCACTACAGGGGGACTCGAAGCTTTCTTT	TRBJ1-1	-	TRBD1	TRBV6-1
CASSGQGRSYEQYF	TGCGCCAGCAGCGGGCAGGGCCGCTCCTACGAGCAGTACTTC	TRBJ2-7	-	-	TRBV5-1
CASSESSSFRETQYF	TGTGCCAGCAGTGAAAGCAGTTCGTTCCGAGAGACCCAGTACTTC	TRBJ2-5	once	-	TRBV2
CASSDGSEQYF	TGTGCCAGCAGTGATGGGAGCGAGCAGTACTTC	TRBJ2-7	-	-	TRBV2
CASSLANSHYGYTF	TGTGCCAGCAGCTTGGCCAACAGCCACTATGGCTACACCTTC	TRBJ1-2	-	-	TRBV5-6
CASMGRDTENYGYTF	TGTGCCAGTATGGGGAGGGACACAGAAAACTATGGCTACACCTTC	TRBJ1-2	-	-	TRBV19
CASSLEGVVIDTEAFF	TGCGCCAGCAGCTTGGAGGGGGTGGTTATCGACACTGAAGCTTTCTTT	TRBJ1-1	-	-	TRBV5-1
CASSPTGSTNEQFF	TGTGCCAGCAGCCCGACAGGGTCCACCAACGAGCAGTTCTTC	TRBJ2-1	-	TRBD1	TRBV9
CASSHNSYEQYF	TGCGCCAGCAGCCATAATTCCTACGAGCAGTACTTC	TRBJ2-7	-	-	TRBV4-1
CASSGGGGPTTGYTF	TGTGCCAGCAGTGGGGGCGGGGGGCCCACGACTGGCTACACCTTC	TRBJ1-2	-	-	TRBV27
CASSEYPGQGYEQYF	TGTGCCAGCAGTGAATACCCAGGGCAGGGCTACGAGCAGTACTTC	TRBJ2-7	-	-	TRBV6-1
CASSQTPGGSIEGYTF	TGTGCCAGCAGTCAAACACCAGGGGGTTCAATAGAGGGCTACACCTTC	TRBJ1-2	once	TRBD1	TRBV27
CASSRIGQGLTYEQYF	TGCGCCAGCAGCCGCATAGGACAGGGCCTGACCTACGAGCAGTACTTC	TRBJ2-7	-	TRBD1	TRBV4-1
CASSLGRTSTHEQYF	TGTGCCAGCAGCTTAGGACGGACTAGCACCCACGAGCAGTACTTC	TRBJ2-7	-	TRBD2	TRBV11-1
CASSLGVREFKEKLFF	TGTGCCAGCAGCTTGGGGGTCAGGGAGTTCAAGGAAAAACTGTTTTTT	TRBJ1-4	-	-	TRBV5-4
CASSLWTGWFSQGQFF	TGCGCCAGCAGCCTTTGGACAGGGTGGTTCTCGCAGGGGCAGTTCTTC	TRBJ2-1	-	TRBD1	TRBV4-1
CASGSRRWNEKLFF	TGTGCCAGCGGGTCTAGAAGATGGAATGAAAAACTGTTTTTT	TRBJ1-4	once	-	TRBV27
CASSLTGDRLEAFF	TGTGCCAGCAGCTTAACGGGCGACAGGCTTGAAGCTTTCTTT	TRBJ1-1	-	-	TRBV7-3
CASSFAGGPGEQYF	TGTGCCAGCAGCTTCGCGGGAGGGCCGGGGGAGCAGTACTTC	TRBJ2-7	-	TRBD2	TRBV5-6
CASTSFTDTQYF	TGTGCCAGCACCTCTTTCACAGATACGCAGTATTTT	TRBJ2-3	-	-	TRBV7-9
CASSGLYGYTF	TGTGCCAGCAGTGGACTCTATGGCTACACCTTC	TRBJ1-2	once	-	TRBV9
CASSQPPGLAGGYTQYF	TGCGCCAGCAGCCAGCCCCCGGGACTAGCGGGAGGTTATACGCAGTATTTT	TRBJ2-3	-	TRBD2	TRBV4-1
CASSFSGSGYEQYF	TGTGCCAGCAGTTTTAGCGGGAGTGGATACGAGCAGTACTTC	TRBJ2-7	-	TRBD2	TRBV27
CASSLVGTARQPQHF	TGTGCCAGCAGTTTAGTCGGGACCGCTCGTCAGCCCCAGCATTTT	TRBJ1-5	-	-	TRBV27
CASSYSLNTEAFF	TGTGCCAGCAGTTACTCCCTGAACACTGAAGCTTTCTTT	TRBJ1-1	-	-	TRBV6-6
CASSLVRDFGSREQYF	TGTGCCAGCAGTTTGGTTAGGGACTTTGGATCGCGCGAGCAGTACTTC	TRBJ2-7	-	-	TRBV28
CASSFGPNIQYF	TGTGCCAGCAGTTTTGGACCAAACATTCAGTACTTC	TRBJ2-4	-	-	TRBV28
CASSLGVRGTEAFF	TGCGCCAGCAGCTTAGGGGTAAGGGGCACTGAAGCTTTCTTT	TRBJ1-1	-	-	TRBV5-1
CASSPLRATNEKLFF	TGTGCCAGCAGTCCCCTGAGGGCAACTAATGAAAAACTGTTTTTT	TRBJ1-4	-	-	TRBV27
CASSLGPENEEKLFF	TGTGCCAGCAGCTTGGGACCCGAGAACGAGGAAAAACTGTTTTTT	TRBJ1-4	-	-	TRBV5-4
CASTQGGVQNTEAFF	TGTGCCAGCACCCAAGGGGGGGTTCAGAACACTGAAGCTTTCTTT	TRBJ1-1	-	-	TRBV27
CAAWMFQDNSPTYQPQHF	TGTGCCGCCTGGATGTTTCAGGATAACTCCCCTACTTATCAGCCCCAGCATTTT	TRBJ1-5	-	-	TRBV30
CASSPDSSYEQYF	TGTGCCAGCAGCCCTGACAGCTCCTACGAGCAATACTTC	TRBJ2-7	-	-	TRBV27
CASSLVGTGGSPLDEQFF	TGTGCCAGCAGCTTAGTAGGTACGGGGGGCTCCCCTTTGGATGAGCAGTTCTTC	TRBJ2-1	-	-	TRBV7-2
CASSLGQDYGYTF	TGTGCCAGCAGCTTGGGACAGGACTATGGCTACACCTTC	TRBJ1-2	once	-	TRBV5-8
CASSFTSGGTYEQYF	TGTGCCAGCAGTTTCACTAGCGGGGGAACCTACGAGCAGTACTTC	TRBJ2-7	-	TRBD2	TRBV6-5
CASSVETGSGNTIYF	TGTGCCAGCAGCGTAGAAACGGGCTCTGGAAACACCATATATTTT	TRBJ1-3	-	-	TRBV9
CASIGAGLAQDYEQYF	TGTGCCAGCATTGGAGCCGGACTAGCGCAAGATTACGAGCAGTACTTC	TRBJ2-7	-	TRBD2	TRBV2